This is a list of T cell receptor beta chains from one sample in a study of T cell responses to AZD1222 COVID-19 vaccine. The data were produced by immunoSEQ multiplex PCR, yet TCRdb's version contains in-frame clones alone and is incomplete. The table lists some 80,000 clones, 65% to 80% of them singletons. Source: peripheral blood, taken 28 days after the second dose of the MenACWY control vaccine. The source is an adult who received the MenACWY meningococcal vaccine as a control. CDR3s include the opening cysteine and the closing phenylalanine or tryptophan.

>TRBV5-5|14|TRBJ2-4
CASSLAGGENIQYF
>TRBV9|14|TRBJ2-2
CASSEGLSTGELFF
>TRBV5-1|15|TRBJ2-1
CASSTGLAEGNEQFF
>TRBV6-5|15|TRBJ2-7
CASREGLAGLYEQYF
>TRBV9|18|TRBJ2-3
CASSAMGLAGGTADTQYF
>TRBV19|12|TRBJ1-6
CASNSGNSPLHF
>TRBV27|13|TRBJ2-7
CASSRQASYEQYF
>TRBV11-2|14|TRBJ1-6
CASSRDAAASPLHF
>TRBV29-1|16|TRBJ1-1
CSVERIPNGLDTEAFF
>TRBV19|16|TRBJ1-2
CASTPTPAARRDGYTF
>TRBV7-2|12|TRBJ2-3
CASSPYTDTQYF
>TRBV6-5|15|TRBJ1-3
CASTAQGPSGNTIYF
>TRBV27|13|TRBJ1-1
CASSSGGNTEAFF
>TRBV18|14|TRBJ2-1
CASSEIDYYNEQFF
>TRBV5-4|15|TRBJ1-2
CASSSNRGPNYGYTF
>TRBV3-1/TRBV3-2|18|TRBJ2-4
CASSQVAVQGVVKNIQYF
>TRBV28|14|TRBJ2-1
CASSLGQADNEQFF
>TRBV4-1|13|TRBJ1-2
CASSQEDSYGYTF
>TRBV6-2/TRBV6-3|15|TRBJ1-5
CASSYDQGAHQPQHF
>TRBV6-5|14|TRBJ2-7
CASSQGPGAGEQYF
>TRBV27|18|TRBJ1-5
CASSLYAAGGNDNQPQHF
>TRBV3-1/TRBV3-2|14|TRBJ2-7
CASSLRTGGDEQYF
>TRBV7-8|17|TRBJ2-5
CASSLSFGPYLRETQYF
>TRBV2|11|TRBJ1-5
CASSRWGPQHF
>TRBV7-2|14|TRBJ2-4
CASSQRGGVNIQYF
>TRBV6-1|16|TRBJ2-1
CASSARTSGPNNEQFF
>TRBV7-2|15|TRBJ2-3
CASSLARGVTDTQYF
>TRBV20-1|11|TRBJ2-1
CSARSGVEQFF
>TRBV18|15|TRBJ2-5
CASSTGGAREETQYF
>TRBV7-3|14|TRBJ2-3
CASSTDGGTDTQYF
>TRBV10-3|13|TRBJ1-6
CAIGRQDNSPLHF
>TRBV21-1|16|TRBJ1-6
CASSRKGGQEGSPLHF
>TRBV6-5|15|TRBJ1-6
CASSQRESPNSPLHF
>TRBV2|14|TRBJ2-7
CASRGISPGYEQYF
>TRBV12-3/TRBV12-4|13|TRBJ1-1
CASSHEGLAEAFF
>TRBV5-1|14|TRBJ1-1
CASSRRQGAIEAFF
>TRBV12-5|11|TRBJ2-7
CASGLGRDTYF
>TRBV2|16|TRBJ2-2
CASSFGLKQGNGELFF
>TRBV6-1|15|TRBJ1-3
CASSEFGKGGNTIYF
>TRBV7-3|15|TRBJ2-1
CASSLRGAAYNEQFF
>TRBV25-1|14|TRBJ1-6
CASSAGTMNSPLHF
>TRBV5-1|15|TRBJ2-7
CASSDGSGSSYEQYF
>TRBV6-2/TRBV6-3|15|TRBJ2-2
CASSYQTGSTGELFF
>TRBV5-5|15|TRBJ2-3
CASSPNGASTDTQYF
>TRBV11-2|13|TRBJ2-1
CASSFGAGYEQFF